This T cell receptor beta chain was captured by sequencing in a study of shared clonotypes between healthy human individuals (dated by TCRdb to the early 2020s). Study-level background: The cohort comprised a couple of women and a few men aged 18 to 49 years. To estimate repertoire size and how much clonotypes are shared between individuals, the study performed deep sequencing of blood TCR repertoires from 4 to 6 healthy adults. To increase sequencing depth and limit assay-specific biases, different laboratories used diverse techniques to prepare libraries and sequence TCR repertoires. Between about 0.85 and 8.9 billion PBMCs per donor were obtained by leukapheresis.

V is shortened by 2 bases, J by 8 bases, and the region joining them spans 18 bases. The cysteine opens and the phenylalanine closes a CDR3 of 16 amino acids. The read is trimmed to its CDR3 DNA, 48 bases read in frame from base 1. CDR1 is given as MDHEN and CDR2 as SYDVKM, both from the germline V gene. Healthy HIV-negative adults with no recently reported acute infections or vaccinations were included as donors. Only Caucasian adults living in Nashville, Tennessee, USA were represented among the donors. For unsorted samples, tens of millions of PBMCs were counted, and genomic DNA was extracted using the QIAamp DNA Blood Mini kit. Blood was obtained by leukapheresis, after which PBMCs were separated by Ficoll-Histopaque density gradient centrifugation and cryopreserved in liquid nitrogen vapor phase. A remark on this clone: Its antigen is still unknown. The input lacks base qualities; no much larger clone sits a single base away.

Broader findings and caveats from the paper: Only blood was sampled, and tissue TCR repertoires likely differ from those in blood. The genetic and exposure-history diversity represented was limited by the small number of donors. Pairwise subsampling led to the expectation that sequencing depth would affect the degree of clonotype sharing among donors.

Using the deep immunoSEQ assay, multiplex PCR amplified TCR CDR3 regions from genomic DNA. Extracted genomic DNA from each cell subset was spread evenly across all wells of several immunoSEQ 96-well plates, with each plate serving as a replicate. For unsorted PBMC, each replicate PCR was loaded with approximately 320 ng genomic DNA, equivalent to about 33,000 T cell genomes. Unsorted PBMC genomic DNA was sequenced across ten immunoSEQ deep assay plates. Purified libraries were measured with a Qubit 3.0 fluorometer, size-checked on a Bioanalyzer 2100, and measured again with the KAPA Library Quantification kit. Each immunoSEQ 96-well plate was sequenced on its own single-read 150-cycle Illumina NextSeq 550 flow cell. From the authors' description of their analysis: Because the immunoSEQ output included only junctional sequences and no quality scores, the filtering could not be the same as the filtering used for full-length reads. To assign V/J genes and CDR3, sequences were annotated against IMGT germline references using PyIR, a Python wrapper for IgBLAST v1.9. Any read was removed if the V/J assignment was weak (E-value above 1e-6), the CDR3 was missing, or the read contained stop codons, out-of-frame junctions, or ambiguous translated residues. V3J clonotypes were defined by identical inferred V gene, J gene, and CDR3 amino acid sequence. Percentage overlap between repertoires was computed as shared unique clonotypes divided by the size of the smaller repertoire. Richness of each repertoire was evaluated using RTK rarefaction, the Chao1 estimator, and Recon v2.1 estimates of unobserved clonotypes. TCRdb holds this immuneACCESS table with in-frame rearrangements only. Some clones are missing; in checked studies, unresolved V genes explain under half, and the rest has no known cause. The DNA gave D and trimming, while V, J and clone size come from that table. This sample is represented by hundreds of thousands of clones; about 80% of them were singletons. The ten biggest clones cover about 11% of the sample.

Sequenced material: PBMCs. Recombination linked TRBV28 to TRBJ1-4; TRBD1 could be the D gene, as 5 bases match. The sequence was collected from a woman between 40 and 50 years old in good health. Some clones in this sample may be carry-over from other donors' samples. The CDR3 protein is CASSLKFGGFWEKLFF. The nucleotide sequence is TGTGCCAGCAGTTTAAAGTTCGGGGGATTTTGGGAAAAACTGTTTTTT.